The 20 T cell receptor beta chains below all came from one sample that was sequenced in a study of blood T cell repertoires in COVID-19. TCRdb's copy holds only in-frame clones and misses some; the assay was immunoSEQ multiplex PCR. Counted here are around 230,000 clones, about 81% occurring once; the ten biggest clones make up 12%. Sequencing input: peripheral blood. These receptors were taken from a woman between 55 and 75 years old with active or convalescent COVID-19.

The V gene is TRBV7-9, the J gene TRBJ2-6; D unclear. CDR1 is SEHNR and CDR2 is FQNEAQ in the germline V gene (reference sequence). Trimming removed 7 bases from V and 16 bases from J, with 20 bases in between. CDR3 length: 13 residues. The CDR3 protein is CASTFNQATELTF. The CDR3, as DNA: TGTGCCAGCACGTTCAACCAGGCCACAGAACTGACTTTC.

This sequence joins TRBV27 and TRBJ1-2, with TRBD1 matching over 7 bases. Trimming removed 5 bases from V and 3 bases from J; junction bases left unmatched: 3. Germline V gene lookup returns CDR1 MNHEY and CDR2 SMNVEV (reference sequence). This CDR3 spans 13 amino acids. CDR3 coding DNA: TGTGCCAGCAGTCTAACAGGGGACTATGGCTACACCTTC. Its protein product is CASSLTGDYGYTF.

The table lists this clone with a few counts. The chain couples TRBV5-5 to TRBJ1-1, with 9 bases matching TRBD1. Per germline, CDR1 SGHKS and CDR2 YYEKEE (reference sequence). CDR3 length: 16 residues. Unmatched junction bases numbered 8, after V lost 4 bases and J lost 1 base. The CDR3 nucleotides read TGTGCCAGCAGCCCGTGGGACAGGGCCCCGAACACTGAAGCTTTCTTT. The encoded protein is CASSPWDRAPNTEAFF.

The rearrangement joins TRBV7-2 to TRBJ2-5, with 10 bases identical to TRBD2. Trimming removed 2 bases from V and 1 base from J; junction bases left unmatched: 13. The germline CDR1 and CDR2 sequences are SGHTA and FQGNSA. The CDR3 extends over 19 amino acids. This CDR3 is CASSLFGFVAGGIQETQYF. CDR3 DNA sequence: TGTGCCAGCAGCTTATTTGGTTTTGTAGCGGGGGGAATCCAAGAGACCCAGTACTTC. The variable domain in full, with the rest retrieved from reference TRBV7-2 and TRBJ2-5, is GAGVSQSPSNKVTEKGKDVELRCDPISGHTALYWYRQSLGQGLEFLIYFQGNSAPDKSGLPSDRFSAERTGGSVSTLTIQRTQQEDSAVYLCASSLFGFVAGGIQETQYFGPGTRLLVL.

The chain employs TRBV3-1 (or the pseudogene TRBV3-2) and TRBJ1-2; D call uncertain. Germline CDR1 reads LGHDT; CDR2 reads YNNKEL (reference sequence). CDR3 size: 11 residues. Trimming pared 7 bases from V and 1 base from J, leaving 4 bases between. The CDR3 spells CASMSNYGYTF. As DNA, the CDR3 is TGTGCCAGCATGAGTAACTATGGCTACACCTTC.

This sequence joins TRBV19 and TRBJ2-3; 7 bases align to TRBD1. The CDR3 is 14 amino acids. Trimming removed 3 bases from V and 7 bases from J; junction bases left unmatched: 7. The germline V gene encodes CDR1 LNHDA and CDR2 SQIVND (reference sequence). The CDR3 loop reads CASSMTGQRNTQYF. DNA for the CDR3: TGTGCCAGTAGTATGACGGGACAGAGGAATACGCAGTATTTT.

V gene TRBV6-5 combines with J gene TRBJ2-6; 7 bases are a match to TRBD2. Germline CDR1 reads MNHEY; CDR2 reads SVGAGI. The J segment lost 4 bases and the V segment lost 4 bases, leaving 7 bases of the junction unmatched. The CDR3 consists of 16 residues. The CDR3 bases are TGTGCCAGCAGTTCTCTGGGGGGGATCGGGGCCAACGTCCTGACTTTC. Translated: CASSSLGGIGANVLTF.

The CDR3: CASSLEGERYTF. Written as DNA, the CDR3 is TGCGCCAGCAGCTTGGAGGGGGAGAGGTACACCTTC. The chain is built from TRBV5-1 and TRBJ1-2; D perhaps matches TRBD1 (6 bases). The CDR3 loop spans 12 amino acids. Germline values: CDR1 SGHRS, CDR2 YFSETQ. V was shortened by 0 bases and J by 11 bases, with 11 bases between the two germline ends.

As for this clone: One end of the junction varies from germline; a read error may be responsible. V is TRBV7-9 and J is TRBJ1-2; D is ambiguous. The length of the CDR3 is 13 residues. CDR1 is SEHNR and CDR2 is FQNEAQ in the germline V gene (reference sequence). This chain's CDR3 is CASSPDQAGIPGF. The CDR3 DNA reads TGTGCCAGCAGCCCCGATCAAGCAGGAATCCCAGGCTTC. The whole variable domain, remainder taken from reference TRBV7-9 and TRBJ1-2, is DTGVSQNPRHKITKRGQNVTFRCDPISEHNRLYWYRQTLGQGPEFLTYFQNEAQLEKSRLLSDRFSAERPKGSFSTLEIQRTEQGDSAMYLCASSPDQAGIPGFGSGTRLTVV.

V usage is TRBV2 and J usage is TRBJ1-4, with a tentative D call TRBD1 (5 bases). The length of the CDR3 is 15 residues. Germline V gives CDR1 SNHLY, CDR2 FYNNEI. The V end was cut by 4 bases, the J end by 2 bases, with 11 bases between. CDR3 sequence reads: CASSARGNTNEKLFF. CDR3 sequence (DNA): TGTGCCAGCAGTGCTCGGGGGAACACTAATGAAAAACTGTTTTTT.

The V gene is TRBV30, the J gene TRBJ1-2; no firm D call. This CDR3 has 15 amino acids. Germline CDR1 and CDR2: GTSNPN and SVGIG (reference sequence). The ends were cut back, 2 bases at V and 0 bases at J, with 13 bases in the middle. Here the CDR3 reads CAWSRNPTANYGYTF. For the CDR3, the DNA is TGTGCCTGGAGTAGAAACCCTACAGCTAACTATGGCTACACCTTC. The whole variable domain, filled in from reference TRBV30 and TRBJ1-2, reads SQTIHQWPATLVQPVGSPLSLECTVEGTSNPNLYWYRQAAGRGLQLLFYSVGIGQISSEVPQNLSASRPQDRQFILSSKKLLLSDSGFYLCAWSRNPTANYGYTFGSGTRLTVV.

The CDR3: CASSPGGRENIQYF. For the CDR3, the DNA is TGTGCCAGCTCACCCGGGGGGCGAGAAAACATTCAGTACTTC. This chain uses TRBV18 with TRBJ2-4, with TRBD2 as a possible D gene (7 bases). The CDR3 totals 14 residues. The V end lost 3 bases, the J end lost 5 bases, and 11 bases lay between the germline ends. Germline loops: CDR1 KGHSH, CDR2 LQKENI.

The chain carries TRBV19 and TRBJ1-2, with 8 bases matching TRBD1. Per the germline V gene, CDR1 is LNHDA and CDR2 is SQIVND (reference sequence). CDR3 length equals 16 residues. The junction had 10 bases not matched to a gene; V was cut back by 3 bases and J by 4 bases. The CDR3 region has the DNA TGTGCCAGTAGTATTCCCCGGGACAGGAATACCTATGGCTACACCTTC. Residues: CASSIPRDRNTYGYTF. Based on the CDR3 plus reference TRBV19 and TRBJ1-2, the full variable domain is DGGITQSPKYLFRKEGQNVTLSCEQNLNHDAMYWYRQDPGQGLRLIYYSQIVNDFQKGDIAEGYSVSREKKESFPLTVTSAQKNPTAFYLCASSIPRDRNTYGYTFGSGTRLTVV.

This chain uses TRBV6-5 with TRBJ1-5, with TRBD1 matching over 7 bases. Per the germline V gene, CDR1 is MNHEY and CDR2 is SVGAGI. After removal of 6 bases from V and 11 bases from J, the junction contained 13 bases not matched to a gene. The CDR3 runs 14 residues. CDR3 DNA sequence: TGTGCCAGCAGCCGACAGGGCCCGGGGGGGACCCAGCATTTT. It yields the protein CASSRQGPGGTQHF.

The chain combines TRBV2 with TRBJ2-7; 10 bases are shared with TRBD2. The V gene's germline CDR1 is SNHLY and CDR2 FYNNEI. Germline trimming cut 6 bases from V and 1 base from J; bases unmatched to any gene: 9. The CDR3 spans 16 residues. CDR3 sequence reads: CASRRPGTSVSYEQYF. CDR3 nucleotides: TGTGCCAGCAGACGCCCCGGGACTAGCGTTTCCTACGAGCAGTACTTC.

The J gene is TRBJ2-2, the V gene TRBV7-6; 7 bases map to TRBD1. The CDR3 consists of 13 residues. In germline, CDR1 is SGHVS, CDR2 FNYEAQ. Trimming took 4 bases from V and 5 from J; bases not matched to a gene: 1. The CDR3 protein is CASSSTGTGELFF. The CDR3 DNA follows: TGTGCCAGCAGCTCGACAGGGACCGGGGAGCTGTTTTTT.

The chain's CDR3 is CASSRGTGGSYEQYF. The CDR3 DNA follows: TGTGCCAGTAGTAGGGGGACAGGGGGCTCCTACGAGCAGTACTTC. The V call is TRBV19, the J call TRBJ2-7; 11 nucleotides align to TRBD1. The CDR3 has 15 amino acids. J gave up 0 bases and V 4 bases, and 2 bases lay outside the gene matches. Germline V CDR1 and CDR2: LNHDA, SQIVND (reference sequence).

This chain links TRBV19 with TRBJ1-6; TRBD1 matches 8 bases. The trim removed 10 bases at V and 9 bases at J, leaving 14 bases unmatched. In germline, CDR1 is LNHDA, CDR2 SQIVND (reference sequence). The CDR3 has 15 amino acids. This chain's CDR3 is CATSLAGQGGSPLHF. The CDR3 coding sequence is TGTGCCACATCCCTAGCCGGACAGGGAGGTTCACCCCTCCACTTT.

This chain uses TRBV5-1 with TRBJ1-2; D unresolved. V gave up 0 bases and J gave up 3 bases, with 6 bases separating them. Looked up from germline, CDR1 is SGHRS and CDR2 is YFSETQ. There are 13 residues in the CDR3. Written as DNA, the CDR3 is TGCGCCAGCAGCTTGGACACCTACTATGGCTACACCTTC. Protein sequence: CASSLDTYYGYTF. The full variable domain, rest sourced from reference TRBV5-1 and TRBJ1-2, is KAGVTQTPRYLIKTRGQQVTLSCSPISGHRSVSWYQQTPGQGLQFLFEYFSETQRNKGNFPGRFSGRQFSNSRSEMNVSTLELGDSALYLCASSLDTYYGYTFGSGTRLTVV.

In its sample, this clone was seen a few times. The chain joins TRBV13 to TRBJ2-3, with 7 bases aligning to TRBD2. CDR1 PRHDT and CDR2 FYEKMQ come from the germline V gene (reference sequence). With V trimmed by 3 bases and J by 1 base, 7 bases remained unmatched. The CDR3 is 16 amino acids. The CDR3 loop is CASSFFRGDRTDTQYF. The CDR3 nucleotides read TGTGCCAGCAGCTTTTTCCGGGGGGACCGCACAGATACGCAGTATTTT.